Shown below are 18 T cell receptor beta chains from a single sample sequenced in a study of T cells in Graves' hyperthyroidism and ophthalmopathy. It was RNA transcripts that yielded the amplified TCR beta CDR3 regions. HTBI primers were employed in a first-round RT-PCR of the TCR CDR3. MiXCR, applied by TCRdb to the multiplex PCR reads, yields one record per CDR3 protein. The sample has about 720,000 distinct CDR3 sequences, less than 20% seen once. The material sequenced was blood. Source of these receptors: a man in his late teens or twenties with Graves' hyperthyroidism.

The CDR3 sequence is CATSDPTERNSPLHF. The CDR3 DNA follows: TGTGCCACCAGTGACCCGACAGAGCGTAATTCACCCCTCCACTTT. The chain combines TRBV24-1 with TRBJ1-6; TRBD1 might be the D (5 bases). Germline CDR1 is KGHDR and CDR2 is SFDVKD. V was clipped by 4 bases and J by 6 bases, with 12 bases between them. The length of the CDR3 is 15 residues.

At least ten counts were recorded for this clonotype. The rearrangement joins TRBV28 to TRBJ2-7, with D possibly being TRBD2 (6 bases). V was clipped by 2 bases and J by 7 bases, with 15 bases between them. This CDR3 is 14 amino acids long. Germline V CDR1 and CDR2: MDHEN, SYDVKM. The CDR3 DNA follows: TGTGCCAGCAGTTTACGTACGGGAGAGGATGAGCAGTACTTC. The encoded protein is CASSLRTGEDEQYF.

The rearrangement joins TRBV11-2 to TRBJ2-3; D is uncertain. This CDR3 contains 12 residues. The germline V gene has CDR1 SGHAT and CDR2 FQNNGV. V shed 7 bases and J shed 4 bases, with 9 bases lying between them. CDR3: CASKSRADTQYF. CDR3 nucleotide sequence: TGTGCCAGCAAAAGTAGGGCAGATACGCAGTATTTT. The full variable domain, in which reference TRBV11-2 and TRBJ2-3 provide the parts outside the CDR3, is EAGVAQSPRYKIIEKRQSVAFWCNPISGHATLYWYQQILGQGPKLLIQFQNNGVVDDSQLPKDRFSAERLKGVDSTLKIQPAKLEDSAVYLCASKSRADTQYFGPGTRLTVL.

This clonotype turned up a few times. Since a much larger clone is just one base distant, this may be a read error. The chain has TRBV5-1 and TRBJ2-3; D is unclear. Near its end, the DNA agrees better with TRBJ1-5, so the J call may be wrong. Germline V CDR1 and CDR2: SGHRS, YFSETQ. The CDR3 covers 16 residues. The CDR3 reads CASSSARTGFTDTQHF. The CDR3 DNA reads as TGCGCCAGCAGCTCCGCCAGGACCGGATTCACAGATACGCAGCATTTT.

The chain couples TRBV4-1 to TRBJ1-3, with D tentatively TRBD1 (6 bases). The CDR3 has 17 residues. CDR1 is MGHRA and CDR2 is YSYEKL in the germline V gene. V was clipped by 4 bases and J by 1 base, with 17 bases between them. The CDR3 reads CASSPLITGLSGNTIYF. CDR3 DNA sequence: TGCGCCAGCAGCCCCTTAATAACAGGGCTTTCTGGAAACACCATATATTTT.

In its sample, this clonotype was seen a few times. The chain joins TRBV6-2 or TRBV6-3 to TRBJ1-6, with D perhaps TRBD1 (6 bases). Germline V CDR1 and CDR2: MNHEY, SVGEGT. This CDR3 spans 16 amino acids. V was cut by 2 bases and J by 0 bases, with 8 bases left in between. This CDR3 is CASSYRTASYNSPLHF. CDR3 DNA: TGTGCCAGCAGTTACCGGACAGCCTCCTATAATTCACCCCTCCACTTT.

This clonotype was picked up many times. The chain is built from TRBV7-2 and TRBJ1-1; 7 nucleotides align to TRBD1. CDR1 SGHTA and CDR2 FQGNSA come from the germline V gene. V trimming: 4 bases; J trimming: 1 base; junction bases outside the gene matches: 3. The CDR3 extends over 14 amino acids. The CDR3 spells CASSSQGTNTEAFF. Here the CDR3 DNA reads TGTGCCAGCAGCTCACAGGGGACGAACACTGAAGCTTTCTTT.

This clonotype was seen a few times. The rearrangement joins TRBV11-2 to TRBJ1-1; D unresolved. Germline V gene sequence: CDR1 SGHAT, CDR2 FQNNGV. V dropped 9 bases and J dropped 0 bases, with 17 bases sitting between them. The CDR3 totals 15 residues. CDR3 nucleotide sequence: TGTGCCAGTACCGCGAAGGGTTGGGTGAACACTGAAGCTTTCTTT. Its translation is CASTAKGWVNTEAFF.

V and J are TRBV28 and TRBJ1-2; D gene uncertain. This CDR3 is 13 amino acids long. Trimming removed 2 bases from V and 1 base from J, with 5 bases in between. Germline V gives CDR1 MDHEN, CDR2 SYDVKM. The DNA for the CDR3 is TGTGCCAGCAGTTTACTAGATAACTATGGCTACACCTTC. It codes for CASSLLDNYGYTF.

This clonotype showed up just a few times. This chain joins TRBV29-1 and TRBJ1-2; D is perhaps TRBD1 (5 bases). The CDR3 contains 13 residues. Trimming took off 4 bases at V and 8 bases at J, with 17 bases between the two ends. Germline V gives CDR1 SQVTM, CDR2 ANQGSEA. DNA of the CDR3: TGCAGCGTTGTTACCGGGACCGCCGCCGGCTACACCTTC. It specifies CSVVTGTAAGYTF.

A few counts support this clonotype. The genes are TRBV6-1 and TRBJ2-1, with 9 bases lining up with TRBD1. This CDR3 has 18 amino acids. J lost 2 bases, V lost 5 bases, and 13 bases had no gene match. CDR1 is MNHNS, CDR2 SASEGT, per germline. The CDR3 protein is CASSYSPRRQGAYNEQFF. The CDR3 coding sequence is TGTGCCAGCAGTTATTCCCCTAGGCGACAGGGGGCCTACAATGAGCAGTTCTTC.

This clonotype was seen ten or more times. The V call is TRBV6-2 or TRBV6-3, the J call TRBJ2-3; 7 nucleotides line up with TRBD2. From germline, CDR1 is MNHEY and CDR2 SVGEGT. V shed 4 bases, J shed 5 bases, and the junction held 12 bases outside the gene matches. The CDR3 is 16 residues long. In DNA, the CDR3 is TGTGCCAGCAGTTGGAACGGCGGGGCGGGGGAAGATACGCAGTATTTT. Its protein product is CASSWNGGAGEDTQYF.

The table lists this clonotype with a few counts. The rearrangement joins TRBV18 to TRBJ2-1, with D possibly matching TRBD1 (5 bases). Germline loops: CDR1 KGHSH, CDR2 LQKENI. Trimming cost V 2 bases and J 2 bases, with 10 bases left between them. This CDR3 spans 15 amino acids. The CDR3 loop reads CASSPEVGPYNEQFF. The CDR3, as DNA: TGTGCCAGCTCACCAGAGGTGGGGCCCTACAATGAGCAGTTCTTC.

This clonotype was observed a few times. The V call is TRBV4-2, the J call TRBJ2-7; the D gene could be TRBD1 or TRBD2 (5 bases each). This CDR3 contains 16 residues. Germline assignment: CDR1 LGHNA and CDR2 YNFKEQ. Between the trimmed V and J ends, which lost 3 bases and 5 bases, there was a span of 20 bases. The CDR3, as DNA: TGTGCCAGCAGCCAGGACGGGGCTACTAGGGGCAACGAGCAGTACTTC. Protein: CASSQDGATRGNEQYF.

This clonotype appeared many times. The CDR3 sequence is CASSQQGADEKLFF. For the CDR3, the DNA is TGTGCCAGCAGCCAACAGGGGGCGGATGAAAAACTGTTTTTT. This rearrangement joins TRBV11-1 to TRBJ1-4; TRBD1 matches 9 bases. The germline V gene encodes CDR1 SGHAT and CDR2 FQDESV (reference sequence). The CDR3 loop spans 14 amino acids. The junction had 4 bases not matched to a gene; V was cut back by 5 bases and J by 6 bases.

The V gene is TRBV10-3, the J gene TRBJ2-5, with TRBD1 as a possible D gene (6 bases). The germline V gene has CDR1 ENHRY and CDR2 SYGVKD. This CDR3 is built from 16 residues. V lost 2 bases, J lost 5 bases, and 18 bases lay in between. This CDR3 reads CAISEPLQGSGETQYF. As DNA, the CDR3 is TGTGCCATCAGTGAGCCGTTGCAGGGGTCGGGGGAGACCCAGTACTTC.

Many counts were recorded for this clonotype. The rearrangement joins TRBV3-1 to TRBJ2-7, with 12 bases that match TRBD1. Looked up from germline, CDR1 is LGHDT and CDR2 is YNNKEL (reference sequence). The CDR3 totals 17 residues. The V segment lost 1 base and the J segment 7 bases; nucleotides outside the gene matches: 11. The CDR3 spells CASSQVGGQGASGEQYF. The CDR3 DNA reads TGTGCCAGCAGCCAAGTCGGGGGACAGGGGGCATCGGGGGAGCAGTACTTC.

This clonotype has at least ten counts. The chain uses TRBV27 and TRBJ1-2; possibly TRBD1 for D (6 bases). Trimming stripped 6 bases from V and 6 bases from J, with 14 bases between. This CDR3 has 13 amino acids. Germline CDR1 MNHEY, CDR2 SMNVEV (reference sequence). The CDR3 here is CASRNRARDGYTF. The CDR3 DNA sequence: TGTGCCAGCAGGAACAGGGCCAGGGATGGCTACACCTTC.